This T cell receptor (beta chain) is drawn from a study of CD8 T cells in Susac syndrome. CD8+ and CD4+ T cells from blood underwent TCR beta sequencing, which was carried out in a high-throughput format. Negative isolation was used for CD8+ and CD4+ T cells, and FACS enrichment was applied to TEMRA cells. The CDR3 loop spans 15 amino acids. The germline V gene has CDR1 KGHSH and CDR2 LQKENI. The V gene lost 2 bases and the J gene lost 5 bases, with 13 bases spanning the gap. This clonotype appeared once. Its target is not known. With random hexamers, roughly 0.45 to 1 ug RNA was reverse transcribed. A multiplex approach, immunoSEQ multiplex PCR, amplified TCR beta CDR3 across 54 Vbeta and 13 Jbeta. Via MiXCR, TCRdb re-called the immunoSEQ multiplex PCR reads, giving one row per CDR3 protein. The table records some 150,000 distinct CDR3 sequences, approximately 94% of them present only once. Points from the study as a whole: The TCR sequencing and HLA analysis in the study involved a relatively small number of individuals, as the study acknowledged.

Sequenced material: CD4+ T cells from PBMCs. The sequence came from a human donor in good health. The V and J genes are TRBV18 and TRBJ1-5; perhaps TRBD1 as D (6 bases). The DNA of the CDR3 is TGTGCCAGCTCACCAAAAGGACAGAGGGATCAGCCCCAGCATTTT. Residues: CASSPKGQRDQPQHF.